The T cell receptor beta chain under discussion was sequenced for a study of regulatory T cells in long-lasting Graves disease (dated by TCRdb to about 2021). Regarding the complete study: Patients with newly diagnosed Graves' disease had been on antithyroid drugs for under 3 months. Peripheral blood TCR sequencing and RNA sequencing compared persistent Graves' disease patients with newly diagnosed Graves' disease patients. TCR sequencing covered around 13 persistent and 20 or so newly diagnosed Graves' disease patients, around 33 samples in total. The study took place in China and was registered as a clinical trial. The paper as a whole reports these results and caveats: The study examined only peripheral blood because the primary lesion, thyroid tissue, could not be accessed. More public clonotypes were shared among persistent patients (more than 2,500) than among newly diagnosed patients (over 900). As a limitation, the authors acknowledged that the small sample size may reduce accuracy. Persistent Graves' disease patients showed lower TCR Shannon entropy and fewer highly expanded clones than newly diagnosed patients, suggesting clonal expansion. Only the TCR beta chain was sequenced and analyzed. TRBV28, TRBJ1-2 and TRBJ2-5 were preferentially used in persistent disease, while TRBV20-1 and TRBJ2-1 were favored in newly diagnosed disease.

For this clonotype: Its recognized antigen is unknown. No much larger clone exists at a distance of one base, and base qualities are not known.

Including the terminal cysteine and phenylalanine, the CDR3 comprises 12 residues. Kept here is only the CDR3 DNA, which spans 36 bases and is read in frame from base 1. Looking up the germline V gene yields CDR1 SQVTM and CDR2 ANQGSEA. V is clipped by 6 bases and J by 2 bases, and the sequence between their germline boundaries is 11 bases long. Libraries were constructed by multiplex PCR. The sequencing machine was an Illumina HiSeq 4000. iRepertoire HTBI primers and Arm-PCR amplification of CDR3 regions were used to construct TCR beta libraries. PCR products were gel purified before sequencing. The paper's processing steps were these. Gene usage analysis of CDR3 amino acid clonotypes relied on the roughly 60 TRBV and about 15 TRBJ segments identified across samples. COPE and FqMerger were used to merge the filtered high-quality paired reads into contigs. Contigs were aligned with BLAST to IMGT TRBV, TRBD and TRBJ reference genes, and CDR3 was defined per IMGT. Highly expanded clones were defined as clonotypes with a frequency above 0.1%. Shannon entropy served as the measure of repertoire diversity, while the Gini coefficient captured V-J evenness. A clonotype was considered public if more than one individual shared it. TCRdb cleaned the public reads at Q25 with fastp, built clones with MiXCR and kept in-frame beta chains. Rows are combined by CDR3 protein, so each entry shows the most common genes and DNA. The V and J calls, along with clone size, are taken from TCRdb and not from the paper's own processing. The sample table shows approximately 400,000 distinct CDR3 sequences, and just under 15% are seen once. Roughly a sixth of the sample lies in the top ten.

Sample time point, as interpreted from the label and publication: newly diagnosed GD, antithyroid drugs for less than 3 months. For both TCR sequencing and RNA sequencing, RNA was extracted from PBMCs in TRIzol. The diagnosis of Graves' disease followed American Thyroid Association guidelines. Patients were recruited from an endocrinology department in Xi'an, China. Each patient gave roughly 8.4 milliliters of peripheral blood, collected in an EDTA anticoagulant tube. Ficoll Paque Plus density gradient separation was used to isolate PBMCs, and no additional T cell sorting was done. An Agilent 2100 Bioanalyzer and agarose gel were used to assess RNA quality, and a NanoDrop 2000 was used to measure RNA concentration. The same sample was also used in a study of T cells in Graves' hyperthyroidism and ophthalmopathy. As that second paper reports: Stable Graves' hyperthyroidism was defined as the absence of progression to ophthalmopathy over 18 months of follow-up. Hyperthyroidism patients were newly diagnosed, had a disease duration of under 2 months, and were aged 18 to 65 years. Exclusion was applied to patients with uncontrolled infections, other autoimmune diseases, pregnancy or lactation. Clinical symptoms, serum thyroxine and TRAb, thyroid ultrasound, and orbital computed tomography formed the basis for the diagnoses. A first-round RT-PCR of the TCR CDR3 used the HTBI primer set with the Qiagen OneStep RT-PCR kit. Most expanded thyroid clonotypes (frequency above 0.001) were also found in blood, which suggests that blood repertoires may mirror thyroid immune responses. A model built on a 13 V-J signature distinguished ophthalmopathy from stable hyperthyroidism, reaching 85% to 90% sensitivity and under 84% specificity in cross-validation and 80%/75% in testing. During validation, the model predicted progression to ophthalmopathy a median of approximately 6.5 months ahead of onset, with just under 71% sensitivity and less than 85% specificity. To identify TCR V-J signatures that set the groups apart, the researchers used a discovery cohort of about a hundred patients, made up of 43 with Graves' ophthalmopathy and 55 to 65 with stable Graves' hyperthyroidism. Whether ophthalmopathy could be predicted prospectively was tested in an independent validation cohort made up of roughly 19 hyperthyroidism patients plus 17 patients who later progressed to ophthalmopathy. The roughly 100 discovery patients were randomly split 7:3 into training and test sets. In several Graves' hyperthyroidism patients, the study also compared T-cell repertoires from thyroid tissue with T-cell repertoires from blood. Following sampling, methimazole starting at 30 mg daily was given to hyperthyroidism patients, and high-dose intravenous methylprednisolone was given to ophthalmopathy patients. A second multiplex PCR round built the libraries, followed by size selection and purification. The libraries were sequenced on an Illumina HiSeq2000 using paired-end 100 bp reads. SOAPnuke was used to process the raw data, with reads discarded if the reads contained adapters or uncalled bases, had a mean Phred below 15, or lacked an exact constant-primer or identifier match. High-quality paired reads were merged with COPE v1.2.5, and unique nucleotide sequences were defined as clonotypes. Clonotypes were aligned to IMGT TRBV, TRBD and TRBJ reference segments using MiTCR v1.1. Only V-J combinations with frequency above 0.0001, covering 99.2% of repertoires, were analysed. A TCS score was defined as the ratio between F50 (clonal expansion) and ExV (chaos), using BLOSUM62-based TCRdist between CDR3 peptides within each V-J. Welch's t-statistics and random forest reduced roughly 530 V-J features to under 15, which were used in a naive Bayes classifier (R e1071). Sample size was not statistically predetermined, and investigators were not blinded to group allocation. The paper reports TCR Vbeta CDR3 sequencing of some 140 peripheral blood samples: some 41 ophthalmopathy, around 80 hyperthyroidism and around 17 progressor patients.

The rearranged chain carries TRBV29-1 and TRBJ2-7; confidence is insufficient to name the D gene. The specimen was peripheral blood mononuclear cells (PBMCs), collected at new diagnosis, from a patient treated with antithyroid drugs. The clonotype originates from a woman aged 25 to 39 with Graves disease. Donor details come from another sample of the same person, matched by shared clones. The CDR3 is CSVVPTPYEQYF. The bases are TGCAGCGTAGTTCCGACACCCTACGAGCAGTACTTC.